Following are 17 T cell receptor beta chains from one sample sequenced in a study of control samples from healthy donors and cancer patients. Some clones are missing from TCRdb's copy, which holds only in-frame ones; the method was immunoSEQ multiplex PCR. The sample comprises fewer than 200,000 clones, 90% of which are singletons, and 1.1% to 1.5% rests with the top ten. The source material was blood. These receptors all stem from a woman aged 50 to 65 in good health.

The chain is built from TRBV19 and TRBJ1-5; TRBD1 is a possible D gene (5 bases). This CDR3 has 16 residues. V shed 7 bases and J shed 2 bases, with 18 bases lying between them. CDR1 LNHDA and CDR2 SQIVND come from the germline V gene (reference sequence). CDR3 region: CASTSSGPSRNQPQHF. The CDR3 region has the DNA TGTGCCAGTACCTCCTCAGGGCCGAGTCGCAATCAGCCCCAGCATTTT.

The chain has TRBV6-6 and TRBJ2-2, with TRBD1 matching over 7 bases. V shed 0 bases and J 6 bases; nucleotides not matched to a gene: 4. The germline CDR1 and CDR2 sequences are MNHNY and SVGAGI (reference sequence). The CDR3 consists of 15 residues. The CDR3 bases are TGTGCCAGCAGTTACTCGGGCCAGGGGGCCGGGGAGCTGTTTTTT. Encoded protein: CASSYSGQGAGELFF.

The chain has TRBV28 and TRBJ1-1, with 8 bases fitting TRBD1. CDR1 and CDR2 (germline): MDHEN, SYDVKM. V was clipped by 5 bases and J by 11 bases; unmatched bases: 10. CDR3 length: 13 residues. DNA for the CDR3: TGTGCCAGCAGTCAACCGGGACAGGAGTACGCTTTCTTT. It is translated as CASSQPGQEYAFF.

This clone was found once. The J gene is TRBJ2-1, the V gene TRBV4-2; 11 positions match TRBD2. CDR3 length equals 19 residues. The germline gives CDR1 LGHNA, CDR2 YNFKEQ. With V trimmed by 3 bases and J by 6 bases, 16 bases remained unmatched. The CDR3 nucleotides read TGTGCCAGCAGCCACTTGTGGACTAGCGGGCCAAAAACCCCCAATGAGCAGTTCTTC. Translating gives CASSHLWTSGPKTPNEQFF.

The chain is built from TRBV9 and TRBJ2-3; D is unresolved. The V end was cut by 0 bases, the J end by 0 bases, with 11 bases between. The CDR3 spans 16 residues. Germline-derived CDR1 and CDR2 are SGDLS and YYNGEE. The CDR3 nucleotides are TGTGCCAGCAGCGTAGACCCGGCCGCTAGCACAGATACGCAGTATTTT. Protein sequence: CASSVDPAASTDTQYF. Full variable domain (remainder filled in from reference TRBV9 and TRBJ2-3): DSGVTQTPKHLITATGQRVTLRCSPRSGDLSVYWYQQSLDQGLQFLIQYYNGEERAKGNILERFSAQQFPDLHSELNLSSLELGDSALYFCASSVDPAASTDTQYFGPGTRLTVL.

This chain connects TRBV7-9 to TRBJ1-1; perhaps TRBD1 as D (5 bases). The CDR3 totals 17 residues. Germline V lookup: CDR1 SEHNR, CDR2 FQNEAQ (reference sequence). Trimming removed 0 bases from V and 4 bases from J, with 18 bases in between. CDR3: CASSLALRAGLGTEAFF. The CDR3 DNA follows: TGTGCCAGCAGCTTAGCACTACGAGCGGGGCTCGGCACTGAAGCTTTCTTT. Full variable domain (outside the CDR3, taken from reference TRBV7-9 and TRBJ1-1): DTGVSQNPRHKITKRGQNVTFRCDPISEHNRLYWYRQTLGQGPEFLTYFQNEAQLEKSRLLSDRFSAERPKGSFSTLEIQRTEQGDSAMYLCASSLALRAGLGTEAFFGQGTRLTVV.

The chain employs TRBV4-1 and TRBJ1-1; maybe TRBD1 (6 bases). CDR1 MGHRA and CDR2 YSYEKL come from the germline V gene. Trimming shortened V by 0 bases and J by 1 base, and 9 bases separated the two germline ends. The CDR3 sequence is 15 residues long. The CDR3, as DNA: TGCGCCAGCAGCCAAGATGCAGGGGCGAACACTGAAGCTTTCTTT. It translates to CASSQDAGANTEAFF.

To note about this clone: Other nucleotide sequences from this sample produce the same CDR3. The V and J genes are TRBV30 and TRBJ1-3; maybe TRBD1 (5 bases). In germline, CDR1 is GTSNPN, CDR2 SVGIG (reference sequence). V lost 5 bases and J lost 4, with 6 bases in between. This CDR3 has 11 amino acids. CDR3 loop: CAWSGGNTIYF. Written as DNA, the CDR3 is TGTGCCTGGTCAGGGGGAAACACCATATATTTT.

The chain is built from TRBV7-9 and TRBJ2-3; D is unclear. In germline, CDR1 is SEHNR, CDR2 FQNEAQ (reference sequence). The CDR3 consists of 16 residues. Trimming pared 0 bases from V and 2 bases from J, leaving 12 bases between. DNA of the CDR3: TGTGCCAGCAGCTTAGCCCCTCTATCCTACACAGATACGCAGTATTTT. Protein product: CASSLAPLSYTDTQYF. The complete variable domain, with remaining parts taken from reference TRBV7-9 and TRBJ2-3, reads DTGVSQNPRHKITKRGQNVTFRCDPISEHNRLYWYRQTLGQGPEFLTYFQNEAQLEKSRLLSDRFSAERPKGSFSTLEIQRTEQGDSAMYLCASSLAPLSYTDTQYFGPGTRLTVL.

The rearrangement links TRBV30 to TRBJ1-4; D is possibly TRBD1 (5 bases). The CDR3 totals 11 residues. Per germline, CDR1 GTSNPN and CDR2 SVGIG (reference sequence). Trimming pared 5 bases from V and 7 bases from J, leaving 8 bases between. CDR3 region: CAWHQGEKLFF. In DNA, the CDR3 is TGTGCCTGGCATCAGGGTGAAAAACTGTTTTTT.

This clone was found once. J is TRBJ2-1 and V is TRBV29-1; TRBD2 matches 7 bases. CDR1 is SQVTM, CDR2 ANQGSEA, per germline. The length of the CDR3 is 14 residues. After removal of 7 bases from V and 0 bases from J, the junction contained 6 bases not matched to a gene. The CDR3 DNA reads TGCAGCGCCCAGCGGGGCAGCTCCTACAATGAGCAGTTCTTC. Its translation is CSAQRGSSYNEQFF.

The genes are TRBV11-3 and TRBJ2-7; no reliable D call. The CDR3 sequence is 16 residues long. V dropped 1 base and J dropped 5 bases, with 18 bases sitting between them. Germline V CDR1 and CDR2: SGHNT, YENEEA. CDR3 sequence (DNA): TGTGCCAGCAGCTTAGGTGGGCACATACCCCACCACGAGCAGTACTTC. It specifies CASSLGGHIPHHEQYF.

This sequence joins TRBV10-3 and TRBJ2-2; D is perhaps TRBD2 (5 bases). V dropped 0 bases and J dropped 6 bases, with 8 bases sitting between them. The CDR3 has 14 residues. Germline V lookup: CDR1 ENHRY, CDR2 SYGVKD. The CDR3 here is CAISESDGAGELFF. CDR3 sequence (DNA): TGTGCCATCAGTGAGTCGGACGGGGCCGGGGAGCTGTTTTTT.

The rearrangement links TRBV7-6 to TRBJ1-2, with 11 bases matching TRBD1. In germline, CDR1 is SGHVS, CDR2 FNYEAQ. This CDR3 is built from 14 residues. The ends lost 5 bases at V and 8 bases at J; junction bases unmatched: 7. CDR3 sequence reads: CASSGWGQGGGYTF. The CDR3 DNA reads TGTGCCAGCAGCGGATGGGGACAGGGGGGAGGCTACACCTTC.

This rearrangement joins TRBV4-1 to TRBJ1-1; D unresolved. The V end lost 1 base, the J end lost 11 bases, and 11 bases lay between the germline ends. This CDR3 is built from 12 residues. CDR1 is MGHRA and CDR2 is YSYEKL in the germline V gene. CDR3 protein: CASSQVDGRAFF. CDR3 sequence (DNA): TGCGCCAGCAGCCAAGTGGACGGTAGGGCTTTCTTT.

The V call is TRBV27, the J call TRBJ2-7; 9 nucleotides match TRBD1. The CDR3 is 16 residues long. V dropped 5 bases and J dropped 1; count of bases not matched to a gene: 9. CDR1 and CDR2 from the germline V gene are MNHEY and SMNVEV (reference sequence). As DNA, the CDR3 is TGTGCCAGCAGTCTGATTAAGACAGGGGGGTCCTACGAGCAGTACTTC. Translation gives CASSLIKTGGSYEQYF.

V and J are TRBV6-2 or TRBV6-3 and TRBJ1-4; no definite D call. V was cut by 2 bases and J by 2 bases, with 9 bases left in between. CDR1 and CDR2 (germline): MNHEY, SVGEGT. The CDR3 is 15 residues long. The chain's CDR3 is CASSYRRATNEKLFF. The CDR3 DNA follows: TGTGCCAGCAGTTACAGACGGGCGACTAATGAAAAACTGTTTTTT.